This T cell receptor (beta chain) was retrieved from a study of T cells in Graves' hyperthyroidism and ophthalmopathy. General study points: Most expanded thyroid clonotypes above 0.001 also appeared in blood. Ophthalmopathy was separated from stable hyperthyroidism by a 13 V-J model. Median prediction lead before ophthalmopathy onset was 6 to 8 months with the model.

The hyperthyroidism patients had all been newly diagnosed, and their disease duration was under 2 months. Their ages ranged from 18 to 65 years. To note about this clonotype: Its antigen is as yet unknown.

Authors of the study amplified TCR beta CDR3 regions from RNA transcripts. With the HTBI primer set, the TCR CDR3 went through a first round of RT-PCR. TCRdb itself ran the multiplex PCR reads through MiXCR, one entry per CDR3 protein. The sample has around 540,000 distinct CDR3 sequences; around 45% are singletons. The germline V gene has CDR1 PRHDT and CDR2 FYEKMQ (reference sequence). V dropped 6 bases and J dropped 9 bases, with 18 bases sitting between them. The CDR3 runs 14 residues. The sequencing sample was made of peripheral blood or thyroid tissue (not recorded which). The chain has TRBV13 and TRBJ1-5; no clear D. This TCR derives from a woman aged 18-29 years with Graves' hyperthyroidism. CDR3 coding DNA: TGTGCCAGCAGTTGGGCGGGGAGGAGCTCGCCCCAGCATTTT. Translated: CASSWAGRSSPQHF.